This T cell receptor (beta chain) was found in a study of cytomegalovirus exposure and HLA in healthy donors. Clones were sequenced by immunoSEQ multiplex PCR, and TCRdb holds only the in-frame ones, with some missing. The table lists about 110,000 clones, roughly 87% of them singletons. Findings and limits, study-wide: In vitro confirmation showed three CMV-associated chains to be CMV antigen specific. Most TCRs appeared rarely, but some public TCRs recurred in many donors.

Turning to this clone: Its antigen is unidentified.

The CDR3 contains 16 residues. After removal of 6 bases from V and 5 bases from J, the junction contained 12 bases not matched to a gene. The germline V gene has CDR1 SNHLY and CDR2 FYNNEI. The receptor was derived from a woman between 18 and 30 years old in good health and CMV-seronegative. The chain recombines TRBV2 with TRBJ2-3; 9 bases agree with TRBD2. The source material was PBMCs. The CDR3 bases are TGTGCCAGCAGCGGGGGAAGCGGGAGGCAGCGAGATACGCAGTATTTT. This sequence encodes CASSGGSGRQRDTQYF.